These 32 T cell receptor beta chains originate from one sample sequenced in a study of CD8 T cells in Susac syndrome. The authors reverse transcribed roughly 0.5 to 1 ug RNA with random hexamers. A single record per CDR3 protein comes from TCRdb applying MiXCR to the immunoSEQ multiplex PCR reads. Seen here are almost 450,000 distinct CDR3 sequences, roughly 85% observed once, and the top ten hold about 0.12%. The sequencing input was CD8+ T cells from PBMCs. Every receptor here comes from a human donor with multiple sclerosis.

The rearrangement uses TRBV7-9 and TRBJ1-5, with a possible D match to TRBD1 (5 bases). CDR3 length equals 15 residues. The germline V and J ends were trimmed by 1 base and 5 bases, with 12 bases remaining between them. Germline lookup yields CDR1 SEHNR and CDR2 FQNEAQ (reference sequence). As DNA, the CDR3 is TGTGCCAGCAGCTTAGTGGCAGGGCCCGATCAGCCCCAGCATTTT. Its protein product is CASSLVAGPDQPQHF. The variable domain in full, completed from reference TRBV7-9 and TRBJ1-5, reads DTGVSQNPRHKITKRGQNVTFRCDPISEHNRLYWYRQTLGQGPEFLTYFQNEAQLEKSRLLSDRFSAERPKGSFSTLEIQRTEQGDSAMYLCASSLVAGPDQPQHFGDGTRLSIL.

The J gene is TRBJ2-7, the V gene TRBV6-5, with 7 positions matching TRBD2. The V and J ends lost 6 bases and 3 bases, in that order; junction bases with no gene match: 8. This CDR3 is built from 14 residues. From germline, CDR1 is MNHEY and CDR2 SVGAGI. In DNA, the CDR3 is TGTGCCAGCAGACCTGGGGGGGGGTACTACGAGCAGTACTTC. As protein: CASRPGGGYYEQYF.

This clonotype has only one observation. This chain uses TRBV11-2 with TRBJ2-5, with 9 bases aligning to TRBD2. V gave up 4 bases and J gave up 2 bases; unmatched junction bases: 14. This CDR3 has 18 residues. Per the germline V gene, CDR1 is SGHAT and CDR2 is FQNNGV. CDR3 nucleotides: TGTGCCAGCAGCTCCGGCGGGGGGGCCCTGGGGTGGCAAGAGACCCAGTACTTC. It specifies CASSSGGGALGWQETQYF.

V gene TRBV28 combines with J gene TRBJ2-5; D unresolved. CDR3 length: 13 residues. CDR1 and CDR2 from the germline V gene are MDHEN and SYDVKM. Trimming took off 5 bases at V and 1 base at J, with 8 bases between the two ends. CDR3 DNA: TGTGCCAGCAGTCCGGTTCCCCAAGAGACCCAGTACTTC. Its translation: CASSPVPQETQYF. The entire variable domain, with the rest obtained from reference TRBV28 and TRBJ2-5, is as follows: DVKVTQSSRYLVKRTGEKVFLECVQDMDHENMFWYRQDPGLGLRLIYFSYDVKMKEKGDIPEGYSVSREKKERFSLILESASTNQTSMYLCASSPVPQETQYFGPGTRLLVL.

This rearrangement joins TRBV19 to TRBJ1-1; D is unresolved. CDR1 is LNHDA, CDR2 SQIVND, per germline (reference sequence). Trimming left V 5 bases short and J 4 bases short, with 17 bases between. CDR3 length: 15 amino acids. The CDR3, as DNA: TGTGCCAGTAGTTTACAAGATAACTTCGGCACTGAAGCTTTCTTT. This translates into CASSLQDNFGTEAFF.

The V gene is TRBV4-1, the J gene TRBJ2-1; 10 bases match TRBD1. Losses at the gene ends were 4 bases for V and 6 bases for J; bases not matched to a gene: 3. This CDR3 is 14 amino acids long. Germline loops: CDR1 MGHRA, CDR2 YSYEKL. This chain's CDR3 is CASSPGDRGNEQFF. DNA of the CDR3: TGCGCCAGCAGCCCCGGGGACAGGGGCAATGAGCAGTTCTTC.

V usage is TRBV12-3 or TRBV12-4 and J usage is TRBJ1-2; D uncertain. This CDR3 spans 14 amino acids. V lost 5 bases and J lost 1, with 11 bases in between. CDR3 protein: CASSHDGFNYGYTF. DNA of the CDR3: TGTGCCAGCAGTCATGACGGATTTAACTATGGCTACACCTTC.

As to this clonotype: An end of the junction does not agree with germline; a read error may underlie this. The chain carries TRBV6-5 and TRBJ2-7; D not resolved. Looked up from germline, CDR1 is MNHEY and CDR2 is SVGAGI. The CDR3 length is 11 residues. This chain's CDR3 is CASSYSYERYF. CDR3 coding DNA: TGTGCCAGCAGTTACTCTTACGAGCGGTACTTC.

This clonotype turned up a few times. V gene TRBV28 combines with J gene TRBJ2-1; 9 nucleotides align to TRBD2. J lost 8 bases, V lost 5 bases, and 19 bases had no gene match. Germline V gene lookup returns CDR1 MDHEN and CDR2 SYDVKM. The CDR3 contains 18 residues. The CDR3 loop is CASSGEAREGILLDEQFF. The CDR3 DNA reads TGTGCCAGCAGTGGGGAGGCGCGGGAGGGAATTTTACTCGATGAGCAGTTCTTC.

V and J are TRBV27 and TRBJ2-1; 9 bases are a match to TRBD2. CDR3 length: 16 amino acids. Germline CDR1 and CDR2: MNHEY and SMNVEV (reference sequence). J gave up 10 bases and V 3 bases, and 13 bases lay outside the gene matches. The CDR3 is CASSLSSGSSIREQFF. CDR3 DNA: TGTGCCAGCAGTTTGAGTAGCGGGAGTTCGATCCGAGAGCAGTTCTTC.

The CDR3 here is CASSRQGGYNEQFF. The CDR3 DNA reads TGTGCCAGCAGCAGACAGGGGGGGTACAATGAGCAGTTCTTC. The J gene is TRBJ2-1, the V gene TRBV12-3 or TRBV12-4, with 9 bases fitting TRBD1. The ends lost 6 bases at V and 4 bases at J; junction bases unmatched: 4. This CDR3 contains 14 residues.

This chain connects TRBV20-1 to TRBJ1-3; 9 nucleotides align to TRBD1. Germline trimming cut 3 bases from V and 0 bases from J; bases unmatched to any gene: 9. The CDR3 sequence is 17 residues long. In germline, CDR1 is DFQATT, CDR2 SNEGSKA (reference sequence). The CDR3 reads CSARAGTGTLSGNTIYF. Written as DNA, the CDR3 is TGCAGTGCTAGGGCCGGGACAGGGACCCTCTCTGGAAACACCATATATTTT.

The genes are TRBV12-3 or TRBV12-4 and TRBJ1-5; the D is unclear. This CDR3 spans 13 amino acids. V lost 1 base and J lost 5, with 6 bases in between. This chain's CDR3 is CASSLGADQPQHF. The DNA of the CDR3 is TGTGCCAGCAGTTTAGGCGCGGATCAGCCCCAGCATTTT.

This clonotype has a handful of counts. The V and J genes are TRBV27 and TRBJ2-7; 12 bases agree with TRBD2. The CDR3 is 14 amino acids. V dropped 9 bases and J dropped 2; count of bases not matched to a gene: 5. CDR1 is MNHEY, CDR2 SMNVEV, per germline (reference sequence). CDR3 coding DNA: TGTGCCAGTGGACTAGCGGGAAACCCCTACGAGCAGTACTTC. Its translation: CASGLAGNPYEQYF.

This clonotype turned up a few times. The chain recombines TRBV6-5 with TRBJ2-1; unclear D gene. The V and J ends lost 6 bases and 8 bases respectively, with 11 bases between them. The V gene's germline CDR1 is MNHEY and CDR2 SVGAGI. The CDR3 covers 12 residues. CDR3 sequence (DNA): TGTGCCAGCAGCACCGTTGGCGATGAGCAGTTCTTC. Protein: CASSTVGDEQFF.

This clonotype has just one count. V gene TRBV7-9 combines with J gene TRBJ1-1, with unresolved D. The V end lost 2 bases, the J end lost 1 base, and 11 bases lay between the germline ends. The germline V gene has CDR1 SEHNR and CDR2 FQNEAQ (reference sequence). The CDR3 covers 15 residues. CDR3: CASSLLRVENTEAFF. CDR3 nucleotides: TGTGCCAGCAGCTTATTAAGGGTGGAGAACACTGAAGCTTTCTTT. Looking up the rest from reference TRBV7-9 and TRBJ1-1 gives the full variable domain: DTGVSQNPRHKITKRGQNVTFRCDPISEHNRLYWYRQTLGQGPEFLTYFQNEAQLEKSRLLSDRFSAERPKGSFSTLEIQRTEQGDSAMYLCASSLLRVENTEAFFGQGTRLTVV.

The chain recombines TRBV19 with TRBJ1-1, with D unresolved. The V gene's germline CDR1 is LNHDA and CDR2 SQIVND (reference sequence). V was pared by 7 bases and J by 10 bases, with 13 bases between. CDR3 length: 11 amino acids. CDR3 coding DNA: TGTGCCAGTAAGGCAGAGGGATCAGCTTTCTTT. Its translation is CASKAEGSAFF.

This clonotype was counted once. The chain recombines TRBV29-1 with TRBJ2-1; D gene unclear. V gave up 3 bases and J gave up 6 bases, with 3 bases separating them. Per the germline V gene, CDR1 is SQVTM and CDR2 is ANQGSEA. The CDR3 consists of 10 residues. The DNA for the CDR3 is TGCAGCGTTGAGGCCAATGAGCAGTTCTTC. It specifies CSVEANEQFF.

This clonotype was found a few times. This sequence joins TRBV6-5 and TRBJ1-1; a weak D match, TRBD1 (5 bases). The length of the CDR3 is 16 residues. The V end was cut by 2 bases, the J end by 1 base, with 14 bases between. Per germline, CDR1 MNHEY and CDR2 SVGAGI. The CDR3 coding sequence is TGTGCCAGCAGTTACGCCTTACAGGAAAAGAACACTGAAGCTTTCTTT. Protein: CASSYALQEKNTEAFF.

CDR3 residues: CSANGQTSSYEQYF. CDR3 bases: TGCAGTGCTAACGGACAGACGAGCTCCTACGAGCAGTACTTC. The rearrangement links TRBV20-1 to TRBJ2-7; weak D call: TRBD1 (6 bases). Germline V gene sequence: CDR1 DFQATT, CDR2 SNEGSKA (reference sequence). The CDR3 totals 14 residues. V was shortened by 4 bases and J by 0 bases, with 13 bases between the two germline ends.

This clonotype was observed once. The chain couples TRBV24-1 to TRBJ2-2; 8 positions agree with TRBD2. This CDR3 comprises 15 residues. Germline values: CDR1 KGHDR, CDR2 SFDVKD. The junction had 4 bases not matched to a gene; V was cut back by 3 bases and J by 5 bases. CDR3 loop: CATSDPERETGELFF. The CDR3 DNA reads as TGTGCCACCAGTGATCCCGAGCGGGAGACCGGGGAGCTGTTTTTT.

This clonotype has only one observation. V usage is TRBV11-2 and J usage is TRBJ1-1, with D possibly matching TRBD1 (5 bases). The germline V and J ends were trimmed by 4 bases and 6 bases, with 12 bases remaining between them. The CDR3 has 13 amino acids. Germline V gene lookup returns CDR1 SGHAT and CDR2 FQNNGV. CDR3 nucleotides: TGTGCCAGCAGCTGGGGTGGGGGGTCTGAAGCTTTCTTT. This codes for CASSWGGGSEAFF. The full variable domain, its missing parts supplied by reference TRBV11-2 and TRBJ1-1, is EAGVAQSPRYKIIEKRQSVAFWCNPISGHATLYWYQQILGQGPKLLIQFQNNGVVDDSQLPKDRFSAERLKGVDSTLKIQPAKLEDSAVYLCASSWGGGSEAFFGQGTRLTVV.

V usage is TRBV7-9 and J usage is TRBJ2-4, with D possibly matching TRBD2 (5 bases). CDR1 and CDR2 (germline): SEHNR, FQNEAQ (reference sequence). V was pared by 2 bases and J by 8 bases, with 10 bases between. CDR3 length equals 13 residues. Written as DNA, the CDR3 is TGTGCCAGCAGCTTACTGAACGGGGACATTCAGTACTTC. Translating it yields CASSLLNGDIQYF.

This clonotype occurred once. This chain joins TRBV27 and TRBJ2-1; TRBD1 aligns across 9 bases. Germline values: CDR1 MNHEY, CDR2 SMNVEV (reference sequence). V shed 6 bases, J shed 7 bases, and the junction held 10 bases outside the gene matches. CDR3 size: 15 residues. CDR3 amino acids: CASSSHRGRLNEQFF. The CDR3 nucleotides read TGTGCCAGCAGCTCGCACAGGGGGCGATTGAATGAGCAGTTCTTC.

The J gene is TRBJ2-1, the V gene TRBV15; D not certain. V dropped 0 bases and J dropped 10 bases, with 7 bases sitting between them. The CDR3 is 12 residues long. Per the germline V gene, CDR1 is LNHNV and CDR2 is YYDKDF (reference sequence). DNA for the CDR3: TGTGCCACCAGCAGAGATCCCTACGAGCAGTTCTTC. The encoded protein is CATSRDPYEQFF. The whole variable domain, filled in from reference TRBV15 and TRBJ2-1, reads DAMVIQNPRYQVTQFGKPVTLSCSQTLNHNVMYWYQQKSSQAPKLLFHYYDKDFNNEADTPDNFQSRRPNTSFCFLDIRSPGLGDTAMYLCATSRDPYEQFFGPGTRLTVL.

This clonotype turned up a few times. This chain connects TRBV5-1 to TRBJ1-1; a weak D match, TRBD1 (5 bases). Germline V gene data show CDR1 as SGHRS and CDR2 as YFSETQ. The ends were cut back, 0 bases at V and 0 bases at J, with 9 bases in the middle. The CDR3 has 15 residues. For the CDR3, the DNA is TGCGCCAGCAGCTTGGGTAGGGGAATGAACACTGAAGCTTTCTTT. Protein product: CASSLGRGMNTEAFF.

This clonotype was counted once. CDR3 sequence: CASSPWEGFGYGYTF. Here the CDR3 DNA reads TGCGCCAGCAGCCCGTGGGAGGGATTTGGCTATGGCTACACCTTC. This chain links TRBV5-1 with TRBJ1-2; D unresolved. The CDR3 runs 15 residues. Germline V gene data show CDR1 as SGHRS and CDR2 as YFSETQ. V gave up 4 bases and J gave up 4 bases, with 17 bases separating them.

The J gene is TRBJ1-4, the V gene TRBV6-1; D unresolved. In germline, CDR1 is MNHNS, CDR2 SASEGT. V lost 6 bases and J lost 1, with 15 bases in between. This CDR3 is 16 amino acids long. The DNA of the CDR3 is TGTGCCAGCAGGCCGGGAAGACAACTAACTAATGAAAAACTGTTTTTT. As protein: CASRPGRQLTNEKLFF.

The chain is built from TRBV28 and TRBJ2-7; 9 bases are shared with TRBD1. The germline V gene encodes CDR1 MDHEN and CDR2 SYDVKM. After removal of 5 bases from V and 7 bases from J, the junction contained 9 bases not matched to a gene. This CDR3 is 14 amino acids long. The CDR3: CASSQLGTGKEQYF. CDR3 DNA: TGTGCCAGCAGTCAATTGGGGACAGGGAAGGAGCAGTACTTC.

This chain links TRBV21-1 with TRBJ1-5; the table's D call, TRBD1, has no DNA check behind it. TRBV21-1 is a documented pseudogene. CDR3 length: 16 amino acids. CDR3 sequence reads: CASRGTGGASNQPQHF. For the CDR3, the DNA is TGTGCCAGCAGAGGGACAGGGGGCGCGAGCAATCAGCCCCAGCATTTT.

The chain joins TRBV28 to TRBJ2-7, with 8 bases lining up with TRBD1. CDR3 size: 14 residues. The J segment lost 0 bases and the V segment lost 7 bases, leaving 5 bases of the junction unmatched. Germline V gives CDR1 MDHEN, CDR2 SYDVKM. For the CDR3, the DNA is TGTGCCAGCACATTGACAGGGGCCTCCTACGAGCAGTACTTC. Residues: CASTLTGASYEQYF.

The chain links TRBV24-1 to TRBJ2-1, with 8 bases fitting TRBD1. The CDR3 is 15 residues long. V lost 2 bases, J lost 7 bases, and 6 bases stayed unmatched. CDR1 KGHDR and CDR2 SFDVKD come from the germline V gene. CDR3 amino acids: CATSDSQGAGNEQFF. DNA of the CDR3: TGTGCCACCAGTGATTCCCAGGGGGCTGGGAATGAGCAGTTCTTC.